This T cell receptor (beta chain) was found in a study of T cells in localized non-small cell lung cancer. Study results and caveats: Longer overall survival was associated with a higher density of T cells in the blood. A single tumor region was sequenced, leaving heterogeneity possible. Paired adjacent lung recovered a median around 62 of the top 100 tumor clones. There was higher T cell clonality in uninvolved adjacent lung than in tumor, and it was highest there.

This clone was seen ten or more times. Its antigen is unknown. Here immunoSEQ multiplex PCR was the method, and the copy in TCRdb shows in-frame clones only, minus some. The data hold about 6,700 clones, with 50% observed a single time. The sequence was obtained from a female donor aged 60 or older with stage I lung adenocarcinoma. The starting material was lymph node tissue, obtained before any cancer treatment.

The CDR3 region has the DNA TGTGCCAGCAGCTCCGGGACACAGATCACCGGGGAGCTGTTTTTT. It codes for CASSSGTQITGELFF. The J gene is TRBJ2-2, the V gene TRBV7-6; D possibly corresponds to TRBD1 (6 bases). The CDR3 runs to 15 residues. The V end lost 4 bases, the J end lost 4 bases, and 13 bases lay between the germline ends. Germline V lookup: CDR1 SGHVS, CDR2 FNYEAQ.